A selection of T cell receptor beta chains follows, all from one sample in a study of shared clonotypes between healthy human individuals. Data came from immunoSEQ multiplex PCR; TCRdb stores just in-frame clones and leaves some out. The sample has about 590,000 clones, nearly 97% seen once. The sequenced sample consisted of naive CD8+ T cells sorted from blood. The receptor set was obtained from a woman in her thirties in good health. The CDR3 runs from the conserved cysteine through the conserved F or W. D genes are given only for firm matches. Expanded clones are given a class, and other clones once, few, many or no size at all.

cdr3_nt: TGTGCCAGCAGCCTAGTGGGGGGCCGGGCTAGCGAGCAGTACTTC
cdr3_aa: CASSLVGGRASEQYF
clone_size: -
j_call: TRBJ2-7
cdr3_length: 15
d_call: -
v_call: TRBV9

cdr3_nt: TGTGCCAGCAGCCCGGGTCCGTATGCCGATGAGCAGTTCTTC
cdr3_aa: CASSPGPYADEQFF
clone_size: -
j_call: TRBJ2-1
cdr3_length: 14
d_call: -
v_call: TRBV11-2

cdr3_nt: TGCGCCAGCAACCATCGTCAGAGCGAGTACTACAATGAGCAGTTCTTC
cdr3_aa: CASNHRQSEYYNEQFF
clone_size: -
j_call: TRBJ2-1
cdr3_length: 16
d_call: -
v_call: TRBV5-1

cdr3_nt: TGTGCCAGCATTAAAAGCGGAGAGGGCTGGGTCGAGCAGTACTTC
cdr3_aa: CASIKSGEGWVEQYF
clone_size: -
j_call: TRBJ2-7
cdr3_length: 15
d_call: -
v_call: TRBV7-9

cdr3_nt: TGTGCCAGCAGCGCCCCATACGGGACTTCCCACAATGAGCAGTTCTTC
cdr3_aa: CASSAPYGTSHNEQFF
clone_size: -
j_call: TRBJ2-1
cdr3_length: 16
d_call: -
v_call: TRBV9

cdr3_nt: TGTGCCAGCAGTGAACGTAGGGGGACCAACTACGAGCAGTACTTC
cdr3_aa: CASSERRGTNYEQYF
clone_size: -
j_call: TRBJ2-7
cdr3_length: 15
d_call: -
v_call: TRBV2

cdr3_nt: TGCGCCAGCAGCTTTACCAGCTCCTACAATGAGCAGTTCTTC
cdr3_aa: CASSFTSSYNEQFF
clone_size: -
j_call: TRBJ2-1
cdr3_length: 14
d_call: -
v_call: TRBV5-1

cdr3_nt: TGCAGCGTTGATATTGCTGGACAGAGCTCCTACAATGAGCAGTTCTTC
cdr3_aa: CSVDIAGQSSYNEQFF
clone_size: few
j_call: TRBJ2-1
cdr3_length: 16
d_call: -
v_call: TRBV29-1

cdr3_nt: TGCGCCAGCAGGAGGGGATACGGGGGCACAGATACGCAGTATTTT
cdr3_aa: CASRRGYGGTDTQYF
clone_size: -
j_call: TRBJ2-3
cdr3_length: 15
d_call: -
v_call: TRBV4-1

cdr3_nt: TGCGCCAGCAGCCAAGGCTACAATGAGCAGTTCTTC
cdr3_aa: CASSQGYNEQFF
clone_size: -
j_call: TRBJ2-1
cdr3_length: 12
d_call: -
v_call: TRBV4-1

cdr3_nt: TGTGCCAGCAGCTTAGTCCTAGCGGGAGCTTCATACGAGCAGTACTTC
cdr3_aa: CASSLVLAGASYEQYF
clone_size: -
j_call: TRBJ2-7
cdr3_length: 16
d_call: TRBD2
v_call: TRBV7-8

cdr3_nt: TGTGCCAGCAGCCCCCACCCTAGCGGGCGAACCTACGAGCAGTACTTC
cdr3_aa: CASSPHPSGRTYEQYF
clone_size: -
j_call: TRBJ2-7
cdr3_length: 16
d_call: TRBD2
v_call: TRBV11-2

cdr3_nt: TGTGCCAGCAGTTTAATCATAGCAGGGGGGAAGAGCTCTGGAAACACCATATATTTT
cdr3_aa: CASSLIIAGGKSSGNTIYF
clone_size: -
j_call: TRBJ1-3
cdr3_length: 19
d_call: TRBD1
v_call: TRBV28

cdr3_nt: TGTGCCAGCAGCTTAGGAGGTACTCGTTACGAGCAGTACTTC
cdr3_aa: CASSLGGTRYEQYF
clone_size: -
j_call: TRBJ2-7
cdr3_length: 14
d_call: -
v_call: TRBV7-6

cdr3_nt: TGTGCCAGCAGTTTATCGCCCAGCGGGAGGGCTTTTGAGCAGTTCTTC
cdr3_aa: CASSLSPSGRAFEQFF
clone_size: -
j_call: TRBJ2-1
cdr3_length: 16
d_call: TRBD2
v_call: TRBV27

cdr3_nt: TGTGCCAGCAGCGGGACAGGGGTTGGTGGCTACACCTTC
cdr3_aa: CASSGTGVGGYTF
clone_size: -
j_call: TRBJ1-2
cdr3_length: 13
d_call: TRBD1
v_call: TRBV5-6

cdr3_nt: TGTGCCAGCAGCGTGAGGGCAGGGGTAGACTACGAGCAGTACTTC
cdr3_aa: CASSVRAGVDYEQYF
clone_size: -
j_call: TRBJ2-7
cdr3_length: 15
d_call: -
v_call: TRBV5-6

cdr3_nt: TGCAGCGTTGAGGTAACGAACACCGGGGAGCTGTTTTTT
cdr3_aa: CSVEVTNTGELFF
clone_size: -
j_call: TRBJ2-2
cdr3_length: 13
d_call: -
v_call: TRBV29-1

cdr3_nt: TGTGCCAGCAGGCCCGGGACCTGGAGCTCCTACGAGCAGTACTTC
cdr3_aa: CASRPGTWSSYEQYF
clone_size: -
j_call: TRBJ2-7
cdr3_length: 15
d_call: -
v_call: TRBV28

cdr3_nt: TGTGCCACCAGCGAGGATATGCCCTACGAGCAGTACTTC
cdr3_aa: CATSEDMPYEQYF
clone_size: -
j_call: TRBJ2-7
cdr3_length: 13
d_call: -
v_call: TRBV15

cdr3_nt: TGTGCCAGCAGCTTAGTGGCAGGATCAACTAATGAAAAACTGTTTTTT
cdr3_aa: CASSLVAGSTNEKLFF
clone_size: -
j_call: TRBJ1-4
cdr3_length: 16
d_call: -
v_call: TRBV7-9

cdr3_nt: TGTGCCAGCAGCGTAGCTGGGGGGCAAGAGACCCAGTACTTC
cdr3_aa: CASSVAGGQETQYF
clone_size: -
j_call: TRBJ2-5
cdr3_length: 14
d_call: -
v_call: TRBV9

cdr3_nt: TGTGCCAGCGCACGGGACACACCAAAGGACTACTCTGGAAACACCATATATTTT
cdr3_aa: CASARDTPKDYSGNTIYF
clone_size: -
j_call: TRBJ1-3
cdr3_length: 18
d_call: -
v_call: TRBV28

cdr3_nt: TGTGCCAGCAGCAGAACAAAGGGGGACGAGCAGTACTTC
cdr3_aa: CASSRTKGDEQYF
clone_size: -
j_call: TRBJ2-7
cdr3_length: 13
d_call: -
v_call: TRBV7-9

cdr3_nt: TGTGCCAGCAGCCTAGCGGGAGCTCCCGGGGAGCTGTTTTTT
cdr3_aa: CASSLAGAPGELFF
clone_size: -
j_call: TRBJ2-2
cdr3_length: 14
d_call: TRBD2
v_call: TRBV5-4

cdr3_nt: TGTGCCAGCATGCTACGGGAGCTCGGCACAGATACGCAGTATTTT
cdr3_aa: CASMLRELGTDTQYF
clone_size: -
j_call: TRBJ2-3
cdr3_length: 15
d_call: -
v_call: TRBV6-5

cdr3_nt: TGCAGCGCCCAGGCGATAAGCTCCTACGAGCAGTACTTC
cdr3_aa: CSAQAISSYEQYF
clone_size: -
j_call: TRBJ2-7
cdr3_length: 13
d_call: -
v_call: TRBV29-1

cdr3_nt: TGCGCCAGCAGCATCGGGGAGGTTTCATATGGTGAGCAGTTCTTC
cdr3_aa: CASSIGEVSYGEQFF
clone_size: -
j_call: TRBJ2-1
cdr3_length: 15
d_call: -
v_call: TRBV4-1

cdr3_nt: TGTGCCAGCAGCTCAGGGTTCTCCTACGAGCAGTACTTC
cdr3_aa: CASSSGFSYEQYF
clone_size: -
j_call: TRBJ2-7
cdr3_length: 13
d_call: -
v_call: TRBV5-6

cdr3_nt: TGTGCCAGCAGTACACAAAGGACCATCCTCTACGAGCAGTACTTC
cdr3_aa: CASSTQRTILYEQYF
clone_size: -
j_call: TRBJ2-7
cdr3_length: 15
d_call: -
v_call: TRBV28

cdr3_nt: TGTGCCAGCAGTTTAGGGGCCCCCTACGAGCAGTACTTC
cdr3_aa: CASSLGAPYEQYF
clone_size: -
j_call: TRBJ2-7
cdr3_length: 13
d_call: -
v_call: TRBV27

cdr3_nt: TGTGCCAGCAGTATTGGACAGATTAATCAGCCCCAGCATTTT
cdr3_aa: CASSIGQINQPQHF
clone_size: -
j_call: TRBJ1-5
cdr3_length: 14
d_call: -
v_call: TRBV27

cdr3_nt: TGTGCCAGCAGTCCCTACAGGGGTACTAATGAAAAACTGTTTTTT
cdr3_aa: CASSPYRGTNEKLFF
clone_size: -
j_call: TRBJ1-4
cdr3_length: 15
d_call: TRBD1
v_call: TRBV6-1

cdr3_nt: TGTGCCAGCAGTGGAGACAGGGGCACTGAAGCTTTCTTT
cdr3_aa: CASSGDRGTEAFF
clone_size: -
j_call: TRBJ1-1
cdr3_length: 13
d_call: TRBD1
v_call: TRBV25-1

cdr3_nt: TGCAGCGTTGCTGGAGAGGGACAGGGTACAGGCAATGAGCAGTTCTTC
cdr3_aa: CSVAGEGQGTGNEQFF
clone_size: -
j_call: TRBJ2-1
cdr3_length: 16
d_call: TRBD1
v_call: TRBV29-1

cdr3_nt: TGTGCCAGCAGCGGAGACAGCTACGAGCAGTACTTC
cdr3_aa: CASSGDSYEQYF
clone_size: once
j_call: TRBJ2-7
cdr3_length: 12
d_call: -
v_call: TRBV9

cdr3_nt: TGTGCCAGCAGCTTAGGGGCTAGCGGGAGTTACGAGCAGTACTTC
cdr3_aa: CASSLGASGSYEQYF
clone_size: -
j_call: TRBJ2-7
cdr3_length: 15
d_call: TRBD2
v_call: TRBV7-6

cdr3_nt: TGTGCCAGCAGTACATCCACGGAGGAATCTAACTATGGCTACACCTTC
cdr3_aa: CASSTSTEESNYGYTF
clone_size: -
j_call: TRBJ1-2
cdr3_length: 16
d_call: -
v_call: TRBV28

cdr3_nt: TGTGCCAGCAGCAAATCGAGACTTTATAATTCACCCCTCCACTTT
cdr3_aa: CASSKSRLYNSPLHF
clone_size: -
j_call: TRBJ1-6
cdr3_length: 15
d_call: -
v_call: TRBV21-1

cdr3_nt: TGTGCCAGCAGCTCACGACTAGCGGGGGCCACAGATACGCAGTATTTT
cdr3_aa: CASSSRLAGATDTQYF
clone_size: -
j_call: TRBJ2-3
cdr3_length: 16
d_call: TRBD2
v_call: TRBV7-8

cdr3_nt: TGTGCCAGCAGCTCTAGCGGGAGGGAGTACAATGAGCAGTTCTTC
cdr3_aa: CASSSSGREYNEQFF
clone_size: once
j_call: TRBJ2-1
cdr3_length: 15
d_call: TRBD2
v_call: TRBV13

cdr3_nt: TGCGCCAGCAGCCCCCGGCTGGGGAGTGAAGAGCAGTACTTC
cdr3_aa: CASSPRLGSEEQYF
clone_size: -
j_call: TRBJ2-7
cdr3_length: 14
d_call: -
v_call: TRBV4-1

cdr3_nt: TGCGCCAGCAGAATCTCGGGAGGGCACGAGCAGTACTTC
cdr3_aa: CASRISGGHEQYF
clone_size: once
j_call: TRBJ2-7
cdr3_length: 13
d_call: TRBD2
v_call: TRBV10-1

cdr3_nt: TGTGCCACAGAGCAGGGGACCGATGGCTACACCTTC
cdr3_aa: CATEQGTDGYTF
clone_size: -
j_call: TRBJ1-2
cdr3_length: 12
d_call: -
v_call: TRBV6-6

cdr3_nt: TGTGCCAGCAGCTTAGTAGGAGAGCAGTACTTC
cdr3_aa: CASSLVGEQYF
clone_size: -
j_call: TRBJ2-7
cdr3_length: 11
d_call: -
v_call: TRBV7-9

cdr3_nt: TGTGCCAGCAGCTCCCCGACAGGGCCCAATGAAAAACTGTTTTTT
cdr3_aa: CASSSPTGPNEKLFF
clone_size: once
j_call: TRBJ1-4
cdr3_length: 15
d_call: TRBD1
v_call: TRBV11-2

cdr3_nt: TGTGCCAGCAGGACAACGGGGGTGAACACTGAAGCTTTCTTT
cdr3_aa: CASRTTGVNTEAFF
clone_size: -
j_call: TRBJ1-1
cdr3_length: 14
d_call: -
v_call: TRBV27

cdr3_nt: TGTGCCAGCAGTTTAAGTGCGGGGGCATTGGGAAACACCATATATTTT
cdr3_aa: CASSLSAGALGNTIYF
clone_size: -
j_call: TRBJ1-3
cdr3_length: 16
d_call: -
v_call: TRBV27

cdr3_nt: TGTGCCAGCAGCTTAGACGCCGCCAATGAGCAGTTCTTC
cdr3_aa: CASSLDAANEQFF
clone_size: once
j_call: TRBJ2-1
cdr3_length: 13
d_call: -
v_call: TRBV7-9

cdr3_nt: TGTGCCAGCAGCGCACAGGGGAGAGATGAAAAACTGTTTTTT
cdr3_aa: CASSAQGRDEKLFF
clone_size: -
j_call: TRBJ1-4
cdr3_length: 14
d_call: TRBD1
v_call: TRBV28

cdr3_nt: TGTGCCACCGGGACAGGGGACTCCTACGAGCAGTACTTC
cdr3_aa: CATGTGDSYEQYF
clone_size: -
j_call: TRBJ2-7
cdr3_length: 13
d_call: TRBD1
v_call: TRBV10-3

cdr3_nt: TGTGCCAGCATCCAGGGTTTTCGCACTGAAGCTTTCTTT
cdr3_aa: CASIQGFRTEAFF
clone_size: once
j_call: TRBJ1-1
cdr3_length: 13
d_call: -
v_call: TRBV7-9